The clone carrying this T cell receptor beta chain came up a few times. The sample is drawn from a study of blood T cells in healthy people across ages. A J-beta primer mix and a sample-barcoded 5' primer were used in a second PCR of roughly 6 to 11 cycles. TCRdb re-called the 5' RACE reads with MiXCR, one entry per CDR3 protein. The data contain hundreds of thousands of distinct CDR3 sequences, 45% to 70% of them seen just once; the ten biggest clones take up 25% to 30%. Roughly 10 milliliters of peripheral blood were drawn from each donor. From germline, CDR1 is MGHDK and CDR2 SYGVNS. CDR3 length: 13 residues. The V segment lost 5 bases and the J segment 5 bases; nucleotides outside the gene matches: 5.

This sequence was found in a middle-aged man in good health. The material sequenced was blood. The chain uses TRBV25-1 and TRBJ2-5; the match to TRBD1 covers 7 bases. The CDR3 region has the DNA TGTGCCAGCAGTAAACCGGGACAGGAGACCCAGTACTTC. It specifies CASSKPGQETQYF. Using reference TRBV25-1 and TRBJ2-5 for the parts outside the CDR3, the full variable domain is EADIYQTPRYLVIGTGKKITLECSQTMGHDKMYWYQQDPGMELHLIHYSYGVNSTEKGDLSSESTVSRIRTEHFPLTLESARPSHTSQYLCASSKPGQETQYFGPGTRLLVL.